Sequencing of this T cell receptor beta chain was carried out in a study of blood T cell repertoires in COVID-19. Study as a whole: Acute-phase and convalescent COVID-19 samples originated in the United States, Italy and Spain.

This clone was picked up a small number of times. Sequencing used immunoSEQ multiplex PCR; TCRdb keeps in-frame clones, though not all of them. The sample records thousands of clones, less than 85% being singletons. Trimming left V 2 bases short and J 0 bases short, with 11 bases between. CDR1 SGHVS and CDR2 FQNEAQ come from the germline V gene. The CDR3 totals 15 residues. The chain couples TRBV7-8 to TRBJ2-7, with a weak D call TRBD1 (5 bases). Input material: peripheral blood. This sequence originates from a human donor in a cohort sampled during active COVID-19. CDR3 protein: CASSLKWGSSYEQYF. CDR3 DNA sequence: TGTGCCAGCAGCTTAAAGTGGGGCAGCTCCTACGAGCAGTACTTC.